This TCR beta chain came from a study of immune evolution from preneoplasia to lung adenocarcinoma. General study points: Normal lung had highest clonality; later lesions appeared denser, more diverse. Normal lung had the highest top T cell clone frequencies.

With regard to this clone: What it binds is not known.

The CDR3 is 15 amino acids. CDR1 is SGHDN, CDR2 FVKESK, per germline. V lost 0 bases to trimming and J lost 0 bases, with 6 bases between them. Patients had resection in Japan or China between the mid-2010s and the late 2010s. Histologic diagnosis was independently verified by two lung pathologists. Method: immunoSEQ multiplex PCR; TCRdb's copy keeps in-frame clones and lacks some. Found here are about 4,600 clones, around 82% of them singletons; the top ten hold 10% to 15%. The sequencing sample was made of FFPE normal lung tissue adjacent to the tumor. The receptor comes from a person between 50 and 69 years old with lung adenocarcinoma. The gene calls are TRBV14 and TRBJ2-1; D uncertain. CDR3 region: CASSQDNSSYNEQFF. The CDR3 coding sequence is TGTGCCAGCAGCCAAGATAATAGCTCCTACAATGAGCAGTTCTTC.